Listed below are T cell receptor beta chains from one sample, sequenced in a study of blood T cell repertoires in COVID-19. Sequencing was performed with immunoSEQ multiplex PCR; in TCRdb, only in-frame clones are kept and a portion is missing. The sample carries about 150,000 clones, about nine tenths recorded once. Material: peripheral blood. The origin of the receptors is a woman in her 70s with acute or convalescent COVID-19. CDR3s include the opening cysteine and the closing phenylalanine or tryptophan. The order of the fields is V gene, J gene, D gene, clone size, CDR3 DNA, CDR3 protein. A D gene is named only where the DNA matches it firmly. Where a row states a size, it is once, few, many or the class of an expanded clone; other rows omit it.

>TRBV6-1|TRBJ2-1|TRBD2|once
TGTGCCAGCAGTGAACCGGGGCTAGCGGGGGGCAATGAGCAGTTCTTC
CASSEPGLAGGNEQFF
>TRBV18|TRBJ1-1|TRBD1|NA
TGTGCCAGCTCACCACAATCCGGGACAGGGGGCGATGGTGAAGCTTTCTTT
CASSPQSGTGGDGEAFF
>TRBV5-5|TRBJ1-1|NA|once
TGTGCCAGCAGCCCGAGGAACCAGAACACTGAAGCTTTCTTT
CASSPRNQNTEAFF
>TRBV5-5|TRBJ1-5|TRBD1|NA
TGTGCCAGCAGTCCGGGACAGGGGAACAATCAGCCCCAGCATTTT
CASSPGQGNNQPQHF
>TRBV5-1|TRBJ2-3|TRBD1|NA
TGCGCCAGCCGCCAAGGGGGCGCCACAGATACGCAGTATTTT
CASRQGGATDTQYF
>TRBV19|TRBJ1-1|NA|NA
TGTGCCAGTAGTATTGTCGCAGGTATGAACACTGAAGCTTTCTTT
CASSIVAGMNTEAFF
>TRBV28|TRBJ2-3|TRBD2|once
TGTGCCAGCGCTGGGGGGACTAGCGCGGAGACAGATACGCAGTATTTT
CASAGGTSAETDTQYF
>TRBV18|TRBJ1-1|TRBD1|NA
TGTGCCAGCTCGACCCGGACAGGATATAGTGACACTGAAGCTTTCTTT
CASSTRTGYSDTEAFF
>TRBV19|TRBJ2-2|NA|NA
TGTGCCAGTAGTACAGACAGTTCCACCGGGGAGCTGTTTTTT
CASSTDSSTGELFF
>TRBV24-1|TRBJ1-2|NA|NA
TGTGCCACCAGTGACTCCCGGTTGAGTGGCTACACCTTC
CATSDSRLSGYTF
>TRBV7-3|TRBJ2-2|TRBD1|NA
TGTGCCAGCAGCCCCCTTGCAGGGGGCACCGGGGAGCTGTTTTTT
CASSPLAGGTGELFF
>TRBV7-9|TRBJ1-1|NA|few
TGTGCCAGCAGTTTGCTGGGGCCTTCCGCTTTCTTT
CASSLLGPSAFF
>TRBV6-1|TRBJ1-5|NA|NA
TGTGCCAGCAGTGAAATTAGCAGGGGCAATCAGCCCCAGCATTTT
CASSEISRGNQPQHF
>TRBV5-4|TRBJ2-1|TRBD2|NA
TGTGCCAGCACCCCGACTAGCGGGCGTCTGATCTCCTACAATGAGCAGTTCTTC
CASTPTSGRLISYNEQFF
>TRBV12-5|TRBJ2-6|NA|NA
TGTGCTAGTGGTTTCGCGACAGGCTCTGGGGCCAACGTCCTGACTTTC
CASGFATGSGANVLTF
>TRBV4-2|TRBJ1-2|NA|NA
TGTGCCAGCAGCCAAGAAGAGGTACGGGGATATTATGGCTACACCTTC
CASSQEEVRGYYGYTF
>TRBV19|TRBJ1-4|NA|few
TGTGCCAGTAGCCCTACAGGGACCACTGAAAAACTGTTTTTT
CASSPTGTTEKLFF
>TRBV2|TRBJ1-2|NA|NA
TGTGCCAGCAGTGAAGCTTCGGCTAACTATGGCTACACCTTC
CASSEASANYGYTF
>TRBV7-2|TRBJ1-5|NA|few
TGTGCCAGCAGCCTCCGGGGTTACAATCAGCCCCAGCATTTT
CASSLRGYNQPQHF
>TRBV19|TRBJ1-5|NA|NA
TGTGCCAGTAAGGACCCGGGAGGGCTTTCGCGGCAGCCCCAGCATTTT
CASKDPGGLSRQPQHF
>TRBV27|TRBJ1-1|NA|once
TGTGCCAGCACTCCGGGACACCAGAACACTGAAGCTTTCTTT
CASTPGHQNTEAFF
>TRBV5-1|TRBJ1-4|TRBD1|NA
TGCGCCAGCAGCTCGGCCAACAGGGGACCTAATGAAAAACTGTTTTTT
CASSSANRGPNEKLFF
>TRBV28|TRBJ1-4|TRBD1|NA
TGTGCCAGCAGTCCCGCCGGGACAGTAAATGAAAAACTGTTTTTT
CASSPAGTVNEKLFF
>TRBV7-8|TRBJ1-4|NA|NA
TGTGCCAGCAGCTCCAGGGGCGTTGATGAAAAACTGTTTTTT
CASSSRGVDEKLFF
>TRBV29-1|TRBJ2-1|TRBD2|NA
TGCAGCGTTGACGGACTAGCGGGGGCAACGGGCTACAATGAGCAGTTCTTC
CSVDGLAGATGYNEQFF
>TRBV6-4|TRBJ2-1|NA|few
TGTGCCAGCAGTGACTCGGGGACTCTCTCCTACAATGAGCAGTTCTTC
CASSDSGTLSYNEQFF
>TRBV6-2/TRBV6-3|TRBJ1-1|NA|NA
TGTGCCAGCAGTTACAGAGGGAACACTGAAGCTTTCTTT
CASSYRGNTEAFF